Listed here are 18 T cell receptor beta chains from one sample, sequenced in a study of shared T cell receptors in the human thymus. TCRdb keeps only in-frame clones here, not all; method: immunoSEQ multiplex PCR. The sample shows about 540,000 clones, approximately 78% of them seen only once. This sample was shared with a second study, whose subject was human thymus T cells.

Sequencing was performed on thymocytes. The source of these receptors is a boy under two years old with a congenital heart defect.

For this clone: The same CDR3 can be traced to other DNA sequences in this sample. The CDR3: CASSPTGNTEAFF. The CDR3 region has the DNA TGTGCCAGCAGCCCGACAGGGAACACTGAAGCTTTCTTT. This rearrangement joins TRBV13 to TRBJ1-1, with D perhaps matching TRBD1 (6 bases). The V gene lost 5 bases and the J gene lost 1 base, with 8 bases spanning the gap. Germline V CDR1 and CDR2: PRHDT, FYEKMQ (reference sequence). CDR3 length equals 13 residues.

In this sample, this clone turned up a few times. The chain uses TRBV28 and TRBJ2-7, with 8 bases matching TRBD1. The CDR3 loop spans 13 amino acids. Looked up from germline, CDR1 is MDHEN and CDR2 is SYDVKM. J gave up 5 bases and V 6 bases, and 6 bases lay outside the gene matches. Here the CDR3 DNA reads TGTGCCAGCAGGAAAACGACAGGGGACGAGCAGTACTTC. Its protein product is CASRKTTGDEQYF. Variable domain in full (rest from reference TRBV28 and TRBJ2-7): DVKVTQSSRYLVKRTGEKVFLECVQDMDHENMFWYRQDPGLGLRLIYFSYDVKMKEKGDIPEGYSVSREKKERFSLILESASTNQTSMYLCASRKTTGDEQYFGPGTRLTVT.

This chain joins TRBV7-8 and TRBJ2-7; D possibly corresponds to TRBD1 (8 bases). The CDR3 contains 16 residues. Germline CDR1 and CDR2: SGHVS and FQNEAQ. V gave up 5 bases and J gave up 4 bases, with 21 bases separating them. The CDR3 spells CASSPLTDREGYEQYF. The CDR3 DNA is TGTGCCAGCAGCCCCCTGACGGACAGGGAGGGATACGAGCAGTACTTC.

This clone appeared a few times. The rearrangement uses TRBV28 and TRBJ1-2; D uncertain. CDR1 and CDR2 from the germline V gene are MDHEN and SYDVKM. Trimming left V 3 bases short and J 4 bases short, with 9 bases between. The CDR3 runs to 13 residues. The DNA for the CDR3 is TGTGCCAGCAGTTTGGGAGGAATCTATGGCTACACCTTC. Amino acids: CASSLGGIYGYTF.

This clone was counted once. The V gene is TRBV6-5, the J gene TRBJ2-2; the match to TRBD1 covers 9 bases. V shed 6 bases and J 3 bases; nucleotides not matched to a gene: 2. Per germline, CDR1 MNHEY and CDR2 SVGAGI. This CDR3 contains 14 residues. DNA of the CDR3: TGTGCCAGCAGGGGGACAGGGCACACCGGGGAGCTGTTTTTT. It codes for CASRGTGHTGELFF.

The sample holds a few counts of this clone. The rearrangement joins TRBV29-1 to TRBJ1-2; tentative D call: TRBD1 (6 bases). The ends were cut back, 7 bases at V and 8 bases at J, with 23 bases in the middle. CDR3 length: 14 residues. Per the germline V gene, CDR1 is SQVTM and CDR2 is ANQGSEA. The CDR3 nucleotides read TGCAGCGCTGTGAACCGGACAGCCCCGGGGGGCTACACCTTC. It translates to CSAVNRTAPGGYTF. The complete variable domain, with remaining parts taken from reference TRBV29-1 and TRBJ1-2, reads SAVISQKPSRDICQRGTSLTIQCQVDSQVTMMFWYRQQPGQSLTLIATANQGSEATYESGFVIDKFPISRPNLTFSTLTVSNMSPEDSSIYLCSAVNRTAPGGYTFGSGTRLTVV.

This chain uses TRBV5-6 with TRBJ2-7; 7 bases are shared with TRBD2. This CDR3 spans 14 amino acids. The ends lost 2 bases at V and 4 bases at J; junction bases unmatched: 6. CDR1 SGHDT and CDR2 YYEEEE come from the germline V gene. The CDR3 spells CASSLRGVTYEQYF. DNA of the CDR3: TGTGCCAGCAGCTTACGGGGGGTGACGTACGAGCAGTACTTC.

The chain combines TRBV5-1 with TRBJ2-1; 7 bases are shared with TRBD1. The J segment lost 1 base and the V segment lost 3 bases, leaving 4 bases of the junction unmatched. The CDR3 contains 15 residues. Germline V gene sequence: CDR1 SGHRS, CDR2 YFSETQ. In nucleotides, the CDR3 is TGCGCCAGCAGCTCCGCGGACAGGTCCTACAATGAGCAGTTCTTC. It encodes CASSSADRSYNEQFF.

The chain links TRBV5-1 to TRBJ2-5; 9 positions agree with TRBD2. With V trimmed by 3 bases and J by 2 bases, 8 bases remained unmatched. The CDR3 extends over 16 amino acids. The V gene's germline CDR1 is SGHRS and CDR2 YFSETQ. The CDR3 DNA reads TGCGCCAGCAGCTGGACCGGGACTAGCTTGCAAGAGACCCAGTACTTC. Amino acids: CASSWTGTSLQETQYF.

The chain has TRBV2 and TRBJ2-2, with 15 bases identical to TRBD2. V was clipped by 8 bases and J by 5 bases; unmatched bases: 9. Germline-derived CDR1 and CDR2 are SNHLY and FYNNEI. There are 17 residues in the CDR3. This chain's CDR3 is CASRGLAGGPGTGELFF. The DNA for the CDR3 is TGTGCCAGCCGGGGACTAGCGGGAGGCCCGGGGACCGGGGAGCTGTTTTTT. The entire variable domain, with the rest obtained from reference TRBV2 and TRBJ2-2, is as follows: EPEVTQTPSHQVTQMGQEVILRCVPISNHLYFYWYRQILGQKVEFLVSFYNNEISEKSEIFDDQFSVERPDGSNFTLKIRSTKLEDSAMYFCASRGLAGGPGTGELFFGEGSRLTVL.

The DNA of the CDR3 is TGTGCCAGCAGCTTAGAAACGGTTCGCGGGTTGGGGGAGACCCAGTACTTC. Protein sequence: CASSLETVRGLGETQYF. This rearrangement joins TRBV7-8 to TRBJ2-5, with D possibly matching TRBD2 (5 bases). V was trimmed by 1 base and J by 5 bases, leaving 20 bases between them. The germline CDR1 and CDR2 sequences are SGHVS and FQNEAQ. CDR3 length: 17 residues. Filled out from reference TRBV7-8 and TRBJ2-5, the complete variable domain reads GAGVSQSPRYKVAKRGQDVALRCDPISGHVSLFWYQQALGQGPEFLTYFQNEAQLDKSGLPSDRFFAERPEGSVSTLKIQRTQQEDSAVYLCASSLETVRGLGETQYFGPGTRLLVL.

CDR3 residues: CATQGLLAGGTYEQYF. CDR3 nucleotide sequence: TGTGCCACCCAAGGTCTACTAGCGGGAGGAACCTACGAGCAGTACTTC. V is TRBV10-3 and J is TRBJ2-7; 12 positions match TRBD2. CDR3 length equals 16 residues. The germline V gene encodes CDR1 ENHRY and CDR2 SYGVKD. The junction had 12 bases not matched to a gene; V was cut back by 10 bases and J by 2 bases.

The rearrangement uses TRBV27 and TRBJ2-7, with TRBD2 as a possible D gene (6 bases). Germline V gene data show CDR1 as MNHEY and CDR2 as SMNVEV (reference sequence). V dropped 6 bases and J dropped 1 base, with 13 bases sitting between them. The CDR3 contains 14 residues. The CDR3 nucleotides read TGTGCCAGCAGGCGGGACGGAGCTTCCTACGAGCAGTACTTC. This gives the protein CASRRDGASYEQYF.

The chain employs TRBV4-3 and TRBJ2-1; 8 nucleotides agree with TRBD2. The ends lost 1 base at V and 5 bases at J; junction bases unmatched: 4. The germline CDR1 and CDR2 sequences are LGHNA and YSLEER. This CDR3 spans 15 amino acids. In nucleotides, the CDR3 is TGCGCCAGCAGCCAAGCGGGAGGGCCCCACAATGAGCAGTTCTTC. It codes for CASSQAGGPHNEQFF.

The V and J genes are TRBV12-2 and TRBJ2-5; the listed D gene, TRBD2, was not tested against the DNA. TRBV12-2 is recorded as a pseudogene. The CDR3 covers 16 residues. This CDR3 is CASKRVELAEQETQYF. The DNA of the CDR3 is TGTGCAAGTAAACGCGTCGAACTAGCGGAACAAGAGACCCAGTACTTC.

V and J are TRBV7-8 and TRBJ1-5, with a possible D match to TRBD1 (5 bases). The V gene's germline CDR1 is SGHVS and CDR2 FQNEAQ. The CDR3 length is 14 residues. V was trimmed by 1 base and J by 4 bases, leaving 8 bases between them. The CDR3 reads CASSLETANQPQHF. DNA for the CDR3: TGTGCCAGCAGCTTAGAGACAGCTAATCAGCCCCAGCATTTT.

The chain joins TRBV25-1 to TRBJ2-7, with 8 bases lining up with TRBD1. Trimming cost V 1 base and J 5 bases; bases outside gene matches: 4. The germline V gene has CDR1 MGHDK and CDR2 SYGVNS. The CDR3 is 14 amino acids. CDR3 in DNA: TGTGCCAGCAGTGAATCGAGACAGGGGAACGAGCAGTACTTC. Translated: CASSESRQGNEQYF.

The chain has TRBV30 and TRBJ2-7; 9 nucleotides align to TRBD2. V shed 0 bases, J shed 2 bases, and the junction held 17 bases outside the gene matches. The CDR3 covers 19 residues. Germline V lookup: CDR1 GTSNPN, CDR2 SVGIG (reference sequence). Written as DNA, the CDR3 is TGTGCCTGGAGTGTAGGCGGGAGGGATAGCGGGCCCAACCCCTACGAGCAGTACTTC. Translation: CAWSVGGRDSGPNPYEQYF.